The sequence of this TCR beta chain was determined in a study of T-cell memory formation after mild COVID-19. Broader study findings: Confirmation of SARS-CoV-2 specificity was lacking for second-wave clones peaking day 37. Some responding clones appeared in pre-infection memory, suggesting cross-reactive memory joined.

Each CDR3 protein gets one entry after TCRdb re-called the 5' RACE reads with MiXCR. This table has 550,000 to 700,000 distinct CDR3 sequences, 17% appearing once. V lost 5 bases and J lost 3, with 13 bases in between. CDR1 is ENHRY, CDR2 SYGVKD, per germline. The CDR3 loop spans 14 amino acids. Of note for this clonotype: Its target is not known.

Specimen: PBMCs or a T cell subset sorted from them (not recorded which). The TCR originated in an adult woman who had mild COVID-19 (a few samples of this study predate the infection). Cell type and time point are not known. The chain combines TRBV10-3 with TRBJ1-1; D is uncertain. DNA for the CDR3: TGTGCCATCAGTCCTCGGAGGGAACACACTGAAGCTTTCTTT. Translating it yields CAISPRREHTEAFF.